Following are 7 T cell receptor beta chains from one sample sequenced in a study of cytomegalovirus exposure and HLA in healthy donors. Amplification used 60 Vbeta primers and 13 Jbeta primers. This table comes from immunoSEQ multiplex PCR, and its TCRdb copy is limited to in-frame clones, with some not included. The table shows around 100,000 clones, with approximately 85% occurring only once. Sequencing was done on a sample of PBMCs. These receptors originate from a man aged 30 to 39 in good health and CMV-seropositive.

V and J are TRBV27 and TRBJ2-1; 7 positions match TRBD1. The CDR3 spans 16 residues. V gave up 2 bases and J gave up 8 bases; unmatched junction bases: 12. Germline V lookup: CDR1 MNHEY, CDR2 SMNVEV (reference sequence). DNA of the CDR3: TGTGCCAGCAGTTTAACTCCGGACAGGTCCAAAGATGAGCAGTTCTTC. Translated: CASSLTPDRSKDEQFF.

The gene calls are TRBV10-3 and TRBJ2-2; 9 bases line up with TRBD2. CDR3 size: 15 residues. With 6 bases clipped from V and 6 bases from J, the junction kept 8 bases outside the gene matches. Germline V gene sequence: CDR1 ENHRY, CDR2 SYGVKD. CDR3 in DNA: TGTGCCATCAGGCCGACTAGCGGCGACGCCGGGGAGCTGTTTTTT. Translating gives CAIRPTSGDAGELFF.

The chain has TRBV28 and TRBJ1-4; D possibly corresponds to TRBD1 (5 bases). Germline V gives CDR1 MDHEN, CDR2 SYDVKM. The CDR3 consists of 14 residues. Between the trimmed V and J ends, which lost 10 bases and 2 bases, there was a span of 14 bases. The DNA of the CDR3 is TGTGCCACCCTCAGGGCGTCGACTAATGAAAAACTGTTTTTT. Amino acid sequence: CATLRASTNEKLFF.

The chain is built from TRBV28 and TRBJ2-1; tentative D call: TRBD2 (5 bases). Per the germline V gene, CDR1 is MDHEN and CDR2 is SYDVKM. Trimming took 3 bases from V and 5 from J, leaving 14 bases between them. There are 15 residues in the CDR3. The CDR3 is CASSFRWGADNEQFF. Here the CDR3 DNA reads TGTGCCAGCAGTTTCCGCTGGGGAGCGGACAATGAGCAGTTCTTC.

This clone came up once. This chain links TRBV28 with TRBJ1-4; D is unclear. The CDR3 contains 14 residues. Germline CDR1 MDHEN, CDR2 SYDVKM. V was pared by 7 bases and J by 0 bases, with 9 bases between. The CDR3 DNA sequence: TGTGCCAGCACCCTCAGGCCAACTAATGAAAAACTGTTTTTT. Amino acids: CASTLRPTNEKLFF.

This clone was recorded once. V usage is TRBV7-2 and J usage is TRBJ2-1; 8 nucleotides line up with TRBD2. Germline CDR1 SGHTA, CDR2 FQGNSA. V lost 5 bases and J lost 2; bases outside the gene matches: 11. The CDR3 is 17 residues long. Here the CDR3 reads CASSPRLAPTPYNEQFF. The CDR3 DNA reads TGTGCCAGCAGCCCGCGACTAGCGCCCACTCCCTACAATGAGCAGTTCTTC.

This chain links TRBV12-5 with TRBJ2-1, with D tentatively TRBD2 (6 bases). The CDR3 runs 15 residues. Germline V gene lookup returns CDR1 LGHNT and CDR2 FRNRAP. Trimming left V 7 bases short and J 0 bases short, with 13 bases between. CDR3 sequence: CASALVGSSYNEQFF. CDR3 in DNA: TGTGCTAGTGCCCTGGTCGGGAGCTCCTACAATGAGCAGTTCTTC.